Listed here are 10 T cell receptor beta chains from one sample, sequenced in a study. TCRdb re-analysed the 5' RACE reads in MiXCR, keeping a single row per CDR3 protein. This table has 35,000 to 50,000 distinct CDR3 sequences, about 20% appearing once. The sorted Tregs were CD4+CD25+CD127-/low cells. The sample comprised Tregs sorted from blood. The receptors were gathered from a female donor with breast cancer.

At least ten counts were recorded for this clonotype. The V gene is TRBV5-1, the J gene TRBJ2-2; D remains unclear. This CDR3 region has 14 residues. Per the germline V gene, CDR1 is SGHRS and CDR2 is YFSETQ. Trimming shortened V by 5 bases and J by 2 bases, and 10 bases separated the two germline ends. The CDR3 is CASRPRLNTGELFF. The DNA for the CDR3 is TGCGCCAGCAGACCCAGGCTCAACACCGGGGAGCTGTTTTTT.

This clonotype was detected ten times or more. The rearrangement links TRBV12-3 or TRBV12-4 to TRBJ2-5, with TRBD1 as a possible D gene (5 bases). Deletions cut 1 base from V and 2 bases from J, with 8 bases between. This CDR3 has 14 amino acids. CDR3 residues: CASSLGQPQETQYF. The CDR3 DNA reads TGTGCCAGCAGTTTAGGACAGCCTCAAGAGACCCAGTACTTC.

The chain couples TRBV5-4 to TRBJ2-1; a possible D gene is TRBD2 (6 bases). The CDR3 runs to 11 residues. The V gene lost 4 bases and the J gene lost 12 bases, with 11 bases spanning the gap. Looked up from germline, CDR1 is SGHNT and CDR2 is YYREEE (reference sequence). The CDR3 bases are TGTGCCAGCAGCCCGGGACTCGGGCAGTTCTTC. It translates to CASSPGLGQFF.

Note on this clonotype: This could be a read error, since a much larger clone is one nucleotide away. This chain joins TRBV15 and TRBJ2-7; possible D gene TRBD2, 6 bases. CDR1 and CDR2 (germline): LNHNV, YYDKDF (reference sequence). The CDR3 length is 14 residues. DNA for the CDR3: TGTGCCACCAGCCCCACGGAGGGAATCCACGAGCGGTACTTC. Translated: CATSPTEGIHERYF.

The chain links TRBV20-1 to TRBJ2-3; 10 bases match TRBD2. Germline V gene lookup returns CDR1 DFQATT and CDR2 SNEGSKA (reference sequence). This CDR3 has 12 residues. The CDR3 reads CASGSLTDTQYF. CDR3 DNA sequence: TGCGCTAGCGGGAGTCTAACAGATACGCAGTATTTT.

This clonotype appeared many times. The gene calls are TRBV6-6 and TRBJ2-1; 13 bases match TRBD2. Germline lookup yields CDR1 MNHNY and CDR2 SVGAGI (reference sequence). J was trimmed by 8 bases and V by 2 bases; bases with no gene match: 9. The CDR3 consists of 17 residues. The DNA for the CDR3 is TGTGCCAGCAGTTACCCTTCCGGGACTAGCGGGAAGTATGAGCAGTTCTTC. It codes for CASSYPSGTSGKYEQFF.

The sample holds many counts of this clonotype. The V call is TRBV20-1, the J call TRBJ2-5; either TRBD1 or TRBD2 may supply D (5 bases each). CDR1 DFQATT and CDR2 SNEGSKA come from the germline V gene (reference sequence). The CDR3 has 12 amino acids. The germline V and J ends were trimmed by 5 bases and 4 bases, with 11 bases remaining between them. The CDR3 here is CSAGGSGETQYF. For the CDR3, the DNA is TGCAGTGCTGGGGGTTCTGGAGAGACCCAGTACTTC.

V gene TRBV4-1 combines with J gene TRBJ1-5; D is undetermined. Germline loops: CDR1 MGHRA, CDR2 YSYEKL. Trimming took 4 bases from V and 5 from J, leaving 15 bases between them. The CDR3 runs 15 residues. In nucleotides, the CDR3 is TGCGCCAGCAGCCCCCGGGAAGGTGGGGATCAGCCCCAGCATTTT. Translation gives CASSPREGGDQPQHF.

The chain couples TRBV29-1 to TRBJ2-5, with TRBD1 as a possible D gene (5 bases). V shed 6 bases and J shed 2 bases, with 16 bases lying between them. The CDR3 extends over 14 amino acids. From germline, CDR1 is SQVTM and CDR2 ANQGSEA. The CDR3 nucleotides read TGCAGCGTGGGTGGACAAAGTTCTCAAGAGACCCAGTACTTC. Translated, it gives CSVGGQSSQETQYF.

This clonotype showed up just a few times. The V call is TRBV12-3 or TRBV12-4, the J call TRBJ2-5; no firm D call. Trimming took off 3 bases at V and 3 bases at J, with 11 bases between the two ends. CDR3 length: 14 amino acids. CDR3 sequence (DNA): TGTGCCAGCAGTTTTGACGGCAGCGAAGAGACCCAGTACTTC. It is translated as CASSFDGSEETQYF.